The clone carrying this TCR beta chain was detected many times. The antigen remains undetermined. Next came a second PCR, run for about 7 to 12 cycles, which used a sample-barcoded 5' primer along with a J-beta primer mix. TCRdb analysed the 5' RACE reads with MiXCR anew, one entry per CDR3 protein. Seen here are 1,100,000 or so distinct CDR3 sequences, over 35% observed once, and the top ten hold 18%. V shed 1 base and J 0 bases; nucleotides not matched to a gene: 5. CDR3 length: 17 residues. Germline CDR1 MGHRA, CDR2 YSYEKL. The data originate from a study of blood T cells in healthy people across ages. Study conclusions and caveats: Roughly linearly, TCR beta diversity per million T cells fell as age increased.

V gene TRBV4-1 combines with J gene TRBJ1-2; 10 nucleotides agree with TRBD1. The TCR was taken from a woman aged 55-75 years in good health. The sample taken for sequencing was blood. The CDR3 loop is CASSQVTGGAANYGYTF. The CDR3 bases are TGCGCCAGCAGCCAAGTGACAGGGGGCGCAGCTAACTATGGCTACACCTTC.